The next 2 T cell receptor beta chains were all read from a single sample in a study of CD8 T cells in Susac syndrome. The RNA input was about 0.5 to 1 ug, and it was reverse transcribed with random hexamers. Each CDR3 protein is one row after TCRdb ran MiXCR on the immunoSEQ multiplex PCR reads. The sample has 75,000 to 80,000 distinct CDR3 sequences; less than 95% are singletons. The material sequenced was CD8+ T cells from PBMCs. The receptors were gathered from a human donor with Susac syndrome.

The rearrangement joins TRBV7-6 to TRBJ2-3; maybe TRBD1 (6 bases). Germline CDR1 and CDR2: SGHVS and FNYEAQ. V lost 1 base and J lost 8, with 16 bases in between. CDR3 length: 15 residues. In nucleotides, the CDR3 is TGTGCCAGCAGCTTAGGCAGGGGCCAGCTGAGTACGCAGTATTTT. It codes for CASSLGRGQLSTQYF.

This rearrangement joins TRBV11-2 to TRBJ2-5, with D tentatively TRBD2 (6 bases). The CDR3 sequence is 15 residues long. V gave up 1 base and J gave up 1 base, with 10 bases separating them. Per germline, CDR1 SGHAT and CDR2 FQNNGV. The CDR3: CASSLVAGTQETQYF. For the CDR3, the DNA is TGTGCCAGCAGCTTAGTGGCGGGGACCCAAGAGACCCAGTACTTC.